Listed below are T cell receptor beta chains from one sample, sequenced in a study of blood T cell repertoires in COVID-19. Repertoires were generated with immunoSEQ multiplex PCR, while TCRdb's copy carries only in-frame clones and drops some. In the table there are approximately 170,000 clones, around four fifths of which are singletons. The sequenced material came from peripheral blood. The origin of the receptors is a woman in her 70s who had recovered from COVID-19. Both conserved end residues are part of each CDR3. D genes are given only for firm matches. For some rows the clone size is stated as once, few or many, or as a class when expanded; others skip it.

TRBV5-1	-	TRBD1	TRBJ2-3	TGCGCCAGCAGCCCGACCCGGACAGGCCCCCCTATGGCAGATACGCAGTATTTT	CASSPTRTGPPMADTQYF
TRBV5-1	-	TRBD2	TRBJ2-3	TGCGCCAGCAGCGCGGCGGGGGGGGCTCCCACAGATACGCAGTATTTT	CASSAAGGAPTDTQYF
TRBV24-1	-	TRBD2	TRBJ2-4	TGTGCCACCAGTGACCGGGGGGGGCTGGGCAAAAACATTCAGTACTTC	CATSDRGGLGKNIQYF
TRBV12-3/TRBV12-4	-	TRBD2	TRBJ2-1	TGTGCCAGCAGTTCCGGACTAGCGGGGGAGGGGTTCTTC	CASSSGLAGEGFF
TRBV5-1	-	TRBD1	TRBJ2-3	TGCGCCAGCAGCCTCCGGACAGGGAGGTCAGATACGCAGTATTTT	CASSLRTGRSDTQYF
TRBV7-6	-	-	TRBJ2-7	TGTGCCAGCAGCTTAAGCCCATCTTACGAGCAGTACTTC	CASSLSPSYEQYF
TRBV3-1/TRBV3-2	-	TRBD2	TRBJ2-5	TGTGCCAGCAGCCGACTAGCGGGGGGGCCCTGGGGTGAGACCCAGTACTTC	CASSRLAGGPWGETQYF
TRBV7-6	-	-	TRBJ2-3	TGTGCCAGCAGCCCCCGACTCCCTGGTAGGGATACGCAGTATTTT	CASSPRLPGRDTQYF
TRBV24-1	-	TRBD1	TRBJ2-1	TGTGCCACCAGCCCGGGACAGGGGGTTTGGGTGGATGAGCAGTTCTTC	CATSPGQGVWVDEQFF
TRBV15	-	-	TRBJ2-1	TGTGCCACCAGCAGAGCTGGGAGTGCGGAACCCTACAATGAGCAGTTCTTC	CATSRAGSAEPYNEQFF
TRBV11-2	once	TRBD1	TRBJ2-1	TGTGCCAGCAGCTTGGGGACAGTCTACAATGAGCAGTTCTTC	CASSLGTVYNEQFF
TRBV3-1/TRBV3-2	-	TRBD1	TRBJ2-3	TGTGCCAGCAGCCAAATACGGACAGGGGCAGATACGCAGTATTTT	CASSQIRTGADTQYF
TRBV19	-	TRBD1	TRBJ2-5	TGTGCCAGTAAGGGGGCGGTGGGAGAGACCCAGTACTTC	CASKGAVGETQYF
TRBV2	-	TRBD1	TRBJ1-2	TGTGCCAGCAGTGAGTTCAGGGGGGATGGCTACACCTTC	CASSEFRGDGYTF
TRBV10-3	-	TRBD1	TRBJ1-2	TGTGCCATCAGTGAGTCGCTTGGGACAGGGGGCCGGGGTGGCTACACCTTC	CAISESLGTGGRGGYTF
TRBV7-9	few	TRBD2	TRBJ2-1	TGTGCCAGCAGCAAGCCGGCGGGGGGGCTTTACAATGAGCAGTTCTTC	CASSKPAGGLYNEQFF
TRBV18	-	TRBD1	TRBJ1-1	TGTGCCAGCTCACCATCGACAGGGTGGAGCACTGAAGCTTTCTTT	CASSPSTGWSTEAFF
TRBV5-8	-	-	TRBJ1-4	TGTGCCAGCAACGACAGGTTGGGGGAAAAACTGTTTTTT	CASNDRLGEKLFF
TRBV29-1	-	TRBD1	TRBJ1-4	TGCAGCGTTGAAACAGGGGTGCAGGAAAAACTGTTTTTT	CSVETGVQEKLFF
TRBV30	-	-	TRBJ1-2	TGTGCCTGGAGTCCCTCTCTGGGCCGGTATGGCTACACCTTC	CAWSPSLGRYGYTF
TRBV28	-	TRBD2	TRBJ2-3	TGTGCAGTTGGCGGGAGGTCGAGAGATACGCAGTATTTT	CAVGGRSRDTQYF
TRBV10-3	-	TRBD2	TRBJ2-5	TGTGCCATCAGTGACTTGGAGTCTAGCGGGAGCGGGGAGACCCAGTACTTC	CAISDLESSGSGETQYF
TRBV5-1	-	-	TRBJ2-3	TGCGCCAGCAGGGGGGGAGGCGTCACAGATACGCAGTATTTT	CASRGGGVTDTQYF
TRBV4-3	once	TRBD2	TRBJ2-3	TGCGCCAGCAGCGCCACTTCGGGGCGGGAGGGTGGTACGCAGTATTTT	CASSATSGREGGTQYF
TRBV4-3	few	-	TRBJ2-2	TGCGCCAGCAGCCATGGCCTGACCGGGGAGCTGTTTTTT	CASSHGLTGELFF
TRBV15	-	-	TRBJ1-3	TGTGCCACCAGCAGCGCAGGGCTCGGTGGAAACACCATATATTTT	CATSSAGLGGNTIYF
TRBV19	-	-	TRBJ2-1	TGTGCCAGTAGGGCTAGCGCCGCGGAGCAGTTCTTC	CASRASAAEQFF
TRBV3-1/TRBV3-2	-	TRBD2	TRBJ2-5	TGTGCCAGCAGCCAAGATGGCCTAGCGGCTATCCAAGAGACCCAGTACTTC	CASSQDGLAAIQETQYF
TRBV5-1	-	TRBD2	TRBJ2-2	TGCGCCAGCCCCGCGACTAGCGGGAGGGCGTGGACCGGGGAGCTGTTTTTT	CASPATSGRAWTGELFF
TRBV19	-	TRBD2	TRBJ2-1	TGTGCCAGTAGTTCGGGCGGGAGCCGGGGCAATGAGCAGTTCTTC	CASSSGGSRGNEQFF
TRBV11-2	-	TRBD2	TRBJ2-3	TGTGCCAGCGGGGGGGGGTCCTCGGGCACAGATACGCAGTATTTT	CASGGGSSGTDTQYF
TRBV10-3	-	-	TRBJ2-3	TGTGCCATCGGAGGAAGGGGGACAGATACGCAGTATTTT	CAIGGRGTDTQYF
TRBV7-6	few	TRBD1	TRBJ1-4	TGTGCCAGCAGCTTAAGTGGGACAGGGGTTGAAAAACTGTTTTTT	CASSLSGTGVEKLFF
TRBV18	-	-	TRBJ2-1	TGTGCCAGCTCACCGATGCCCTCTGCAGGCCACAATGAGCAGTTCTTC	CASSPMPSAGHNEQFF
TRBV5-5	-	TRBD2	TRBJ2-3	TGTGCCAGCAGCTTGGGGACTAGCGGACTAGATACGCAGTATTTT	CASSLGTSGLDTQYF
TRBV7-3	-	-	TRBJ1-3	TGTGCCAGCAGATCGGACGGGAGCTCTGGAAACACCATATATTTT	CASRSDGSSGNTIYF
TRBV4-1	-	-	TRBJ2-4	TGCGCCAGCAGCCAAGAACTGGGCGGACTAGCCAAAAACATTCAGTACTTC	CASSQELGGLAKNIQYF
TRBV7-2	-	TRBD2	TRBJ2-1	TGTGCCAGCAGTTATCGGCGGGAGCCCCCCGGCAATGAGCAGTTCTTC	CASSYRREPPGNEQFF
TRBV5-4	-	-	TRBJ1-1	TGTGCCAGCAGCTCCGGGAGGCAAACTGAAGCTTTCTTT	CASSSGRQTEAFF
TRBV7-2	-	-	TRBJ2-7	TGTGCCAGCAGCTCTGGTGCAGGGTACGAGCAGTACTTC	CASSSGAGYEQYF
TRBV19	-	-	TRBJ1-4	TGTGCCAGTAGTATCCGGAGGACTGAAAAACTGTTTTTT	CASSIRRTEKLFF
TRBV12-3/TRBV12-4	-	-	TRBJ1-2	TGTGCCAGCAGCCATAGAGGGTGGTATGGCTACACCTTC	CASSHRGWYGYTF
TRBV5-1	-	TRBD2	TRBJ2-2	TGCGCCAGCAGCTCCTCGAGCGGGAGTGTCACCGGGGAGCTGTTTTTT	CASSSSSGSVTGELFF